One and the same sample provided the 30 T cell receptor beta chains below, sequenced in a study of T cells after yellow fever vaccination. MiXCR was run by TCRdb on the 5' RACE reads, yielding one entry per CDR3 protein. This sample has about 310,000 distinct CDR3 sequences; 3% to 4.5% occur once, and the top ten carry less than 25%. The sample consisted of PBMCs, taken on the day of the yellow fever booster vaccination. The source is a man in his late teens or twenties who received the YFV17D yellow fever vaccine.

This clonotype was counted many times. The rearrangement links TRBV28 to TRBJ1-2; 7 bases agree with TRBD1. Germline lookup yields CDR1 MDHEN and CDR2 SYDVKM. Trimming took 7 bases from V and 4 from J; bases not matched to a gene: 6. The CDR3 is 13 residues long. The CDR3 DNA follows: TGTGCCAGCACTCCGACAGGGACCTATGGCTACACCTTC. Protein sequence: CASTPTGTYGYTF.

This clonotype was seen more than once but under ten times. The V gene is TRBV20-1, the J gene TRBJ2-5; D might be TRBD2 (5 bases). Germline V gene data show CDR1 as DFQATT and CDR2 as SNEGSKA (reference sequence). Deletions cut 0 bases from V and 4 bases from J, with 12 bases between. There are 14 residues in the CDR3. This CDR3 is CSARDLGLAETQYF. The CDR3 region has the DNA TGCAGTGCTAGAGATTTAGGTCTAGCAGAGACCCAGTACTTC.

This clonotype came up many times. CDR3 DNA: TGTGCCATCAGTGTGAAGGAGGCCCAGGGTGCAGATACGCAGTATTTT. This sequence encodes CAISVKEAQGADTQYF. The genes are TRBV10-3 and TRBJ2-3, with D perhaps matching TRBD1 or TRBD2 (5 bases each). Germline V gene data show CDR1 as ENHRY and CDR2 as SYGVKD. The V end was cut by 4 bases, the J end by 4 bases, with 18 bases between. The CDR3 has 16 residues.

Only a few counts were recorded for this clonotype. The chain uses TRBV4-2 and TRBJ2-3; 12 bases fit TRBD2. The germline CDR1 and CDR2 sequences are LGHNA and YNFKEQ. The CDR3 is 16 amino acids. V shed 2 bases, J shed 6 bases, and the junction held 6 bases outside the gene matches. This chain's CDR3 is CASSQSRTSGADTQYF. The CDR3 DNA follows: TGTGCCAGCAGCCAATCCCGGACTAGCGGGGCCGATACGCAGTATTTT.

This clonotype was counted many times. The rearrangement uses TRBV29-1 and TRBJ2-3; D not resolved. This CDR3 spans 14 amino acids. Trimming shortened V by 5 bases and J by 1 base, and 13 bases separated the two germline ends. The V gene's germline CDR1 is SQVTM and CDR2 ANQGSEA. CDR3 protein: CSVSLDLGTDTQYF. The CDR3 DNA is TGCAGCGTTTCACTGGATCTTGGCACAGATACGCAGTATTTT.

This clonotype was seen a handful of times. An end of the junction differs from the germline gene, which may be a read error. This chain uses TRBV7-2 with TRBJ1-1; D possibly corresponds to TRBD1 (5 bases). The CDR3 has 15 residues. CDR1 SGHTA and CDR2 FQGNSA come from the germline V gene. The CDR3 reads CASSSRTGPDVLSHF. In nucleotides, the CDR3 is TGTGCCAGCAGCTCCCGAACAGGACCCGATGTGTTGTCCCACTTT.

This clonotype was picked up many times. V and J are TRBV7-2 and TRBJ1-2; a possible D gene is TRBD1 (5 bases). The CDR3 extends over 13 amino acids. V was cut by 4 bases and J by 8 bases, with 14 bases left in between. Looked up from germline, CDR1 is SGHTA and CDR2 is FQGNSA. CDR3 nucleotide sequence: TGTGCCAGCAGCTCGACAGCCGGAGGAGGCTACACCTTC. It yields the protein CASSSTAGGGYTF.

This clonotype was seen repeatedly, ten times or more. The genes are TRBV29-1 and TRBJ2-5; D unresolved. The CDR3 is made up of 13 amino acids. Germline V gene data show CDR1 as SQVTM and CDR2 as ANQGSEA. V was clipped by 3 bases and J by 1 base, with 9 bases between them. The CDR3, as DNA: TGCAGCGTTGATAGGAGCAGCCAAGAGACCCAGTACTTC. Its translation: CSVDRSSQETQYF.

This clonotype occurred many times. The chain has TRBV29-1 and TRBJ1-2; the D gene is possibly TRBD1 (5 bases). V was clipped by 3 bases and J by 2 bases, with 13 bases between them. Per the germline V gene, CDR1 is SQVTM and CDR2 is ANQGSEA. The CDR3 is made up of 14 amino acids. The CDR3 here is CSVEWIGGNYGYTF. The CDR3 coding sequence is TGCAGCGTTGAGTGGATTGGGGGAAACTATGGCTACACCTTC.

This clonotype was found many times. The chain carries TRBV28 and TRBJ2-2; D gene unclear. V was trimmed by 6 bases and J by 1 base, leaving 9 bases between them. CDR3 size: 14 residues. CDR1 is MDHEN, CDR2 SYDVKM, per germline. In DNA, the CDR3 is TGTGCCAGCAGGCAACCCGGGAACACCGGGGAGCTGTTTTTT. Protein sequence: CASRQPGNTGELFF.

This clonotype was counted many times. The CDR3 loop reads CASSLVGTGTYEQYF. The CDR3 nucleotides are TGCGCCAGCAGCTTGGTCGGGACAGGCACCTACGAGCAGTACTTC. This sequence joins TRBV5-1 and TRBJ2-7; 8 bases line up with TRBD1. V gave up 0 bases and J gave up 2 bases; unmatched junction bases: 4. CDR1 is SGHRS, CDR2 YFSETQ, per germline. The CDR3 consists of 15 residues. Complete variable domain (other parts from reference TRBV5-1 and TRBJ2-7): KAGVTQTPRYLIKTRGQQVTLSCSPISGHRSVSWYQQTPGQGLQFLFEYFSETQRNKGNFPGRFSGRQFSNSRSEMNVSTLELGDSALYLCASSLVGTGTYEQYFGPGTRLTVT.

This clonotype was recorded at least ten times. The rearrangement uses TRBV7-9 and TRBJ2-1, with 10 nucleotides matching TRBD2. CDR1 and CDR2 (germline): SEHNR, FQNEAQ (reference sequence). V gave up 5 bases and J gave up 1 base; unmatched junction bases: 5. The CDR3 consists of 16 residues. In DNA, the CDR3 is TGTGCCAGCAGCAAAGTAGCGGGGGGTTCCTACAATGAGCAGTTCTTC. Amino acid sequence: CASSKVAGGSYNEQFF.

This clonotype was seen many times. The genes are TRBV7-9 and TRBJ2-3; the D gene could be TRBD1 or TRBD2 (5 bases each). This CDR3 region has 12 residues. Germline V lookup: CDR1 SEHNR, CDR2 FQNEAQ (reference sequence). The V end lost 11 bases, the J end lost 1 base, and 10 bases lay between the germline ends. The CDR3 nucleotides read TGTGCCGGAGGACACGGCACAGATACGCAGTATTTT. It yields the protein CAGGHGTDTQYF.

Many counts were recorded for this clonotype. The chain recombines TRBV9 with TRBJ2-1, with D unresolved. Trimming removed 0 bases from V and 6 bases from J, with 4 bases in between. This CDR3 is 12 amino acids long. Germline assignment: CDR1 SGDLS and CDR2 YYNGEE. CDR3 loop: CASSVDFNEQFF. The CDR3 DNA reads TGTGCCAGCAGCGTAGATTTCAATGAGCAGTTCTTC.

This clonotype was seen at least ten times. The rearrangement uses TRBV12-3 or TRBV12-4 and TRBJ1-1; D unclear. V was shortened by 3 bases and J by 10 bases, with 15 bases between the two germline ends. This CDR3 is built from 13 residues. This chain's CDR3 is CASSLWAGEGAFF. The CDR3, as DNA: TGTGCCAGCAGTTTGTGGGCAGGAGAAGGAGCTTTCTTT.

In its sample, this clonotype was seen many times. This sequence joins TRBV29-1 and TRBJ2-1, with 9 positions matching TRBD1. This CDR3 is 14 amino acids long. Looked up from germline, CDR1 is SQVTM and CDR2 is ANQGSEA. J lost 9 bases, V lost 2 bases, and 8 bases had no gene match. CDR3 protein: CSVEPRDREREQFF. CDR3 nucleotides: TGCAGCGTTGAACCCCGGGACAGGGAGCGTGAGCAGTTCTTC.

This clonotype came up many times. The chain uses TRBV20-1 and TRBJ2-5; TRBD2 aligns across 9 bases. Looked up from germline, CDR1 is DFQATT and CDR2 is SNEGSKA (reference sequence). Losses at the gene ends were 0 bases for V and 4 bases for J; bases not matched to a gene: 12. This CDR3 contains 17 residues. CDR3 DNA sequence: TGCAGTGCTAGAGATGGGGACGGACTAGCGCCCCCAGAGACCCAGTACTTC. Encoded protein: CSARDGDGLAPPETQYF.

This clonotype was detected many times. This chain joins TRBV7-9 and TRBJ2-7; 8 bases agree with TRBD1. Germline trimming cut 4 bases from V and 1 base from J; bases unmatched to any gene: 12. The germline V gene has CDR1 SEHNR and CDR2 FQNEAQ (reference sequence). The length of the CDR3 is 17 residues. The CDR3 spells CASSSGVGQGASYEQYV. The CDR3 nucleotides are TGTGCCAGCAGCTCAGGTGTAGGCCAGGGGGCATCCTACGAGCAGTACGTC.

The V call is TRBV5-4, the J call TRBJ2-2, with a weak D call TRBD1 (6 bases). Trimming cost V 4 bases and J 5 bases, with 9 bases left between them. The CDR3 has 13 residues. The germline V gene encodes CDR1 SGHNT and CDR2 YYREEE (reference sequence). CDR3 coding DNA: TGTGCCAGCAGCCAAACAGGGACCGGGGAGCTGTTTTTT. Translated, it gives CASSQTGTGELFF.

J is TRBJ2-6 and V is TRBV4-3, with D possibly being TRBD1 (5 bases). CDR3 length equals 16 residues. Germline CDR1 LGHNA, CDR2 YSLEER. V lost 7 bases and J 2 bases, leaving 15 bases between the germline ends. This chain's CDR3 is CASTHQRGAGANVLTF. The CDR3 DNA sequence: TGCGCCAGCACACACCAAAGGGGCGCTGGGGCCAACGTCCTGACTTTC.

This clonotype occurred many times. This is likely a read error, given that the CDR3 carries no conserved phenylalanine or tryptophan at its end. The DNA is omitted, as the CDR3 cannot be located on it reliably, and the CDR3 follows TCRdb's listing. The V gene is TRBV29-1, the J gene TRBJ2-1; TRBD1, the table's D call, was not compared with the DNA. Germline V gene data show CDR1 as SQVTM and CDR2 as ANQGSEA. A total of 10 residues make up the CDR3, ends included. CDR3 loop: CSVDRAMDRA.

Only a few counts were recorded for this clonotype. J is TRBJ1-4 and V is TRBV10-3, with D maybe TRBD1 (6 bases). The CDR3 is 16 amino acids. The V end lost 0 bases, the J end lost 7 bases, and 15 bases lay between the germline ends. CDR1 and CDR2 from the germline V gene are ENHRY and SYGVKD. CDR3 sequence reads: CAISESSRGSAEKLFF. As DNA, the CDR3 is TGTGCCATCAGTGAGTCGAGCAGGGGCTCTGCTGAAAAACTGTTTTTT.

This clonotype appeared a few times. The chain has TRBV4-2 and TRBJ2-1, with unresolved D. The CDR3 sequence is 12 residues long. Germline V gene lookup returns CDR1 LGHNA and CDR2 YNFKEQ. The V end lost 1 base, the J end lost 10 bases, and 8 bases lay between the germline ends. The CDR3 sequence is CASSQGLGEQFF. CDR3 nucleotides: TGTGCCAGCAGCCAAGGTCTGGGCGAGCAGTTCTTC.

This clonotype was seen repeatedly, ten times or more. The chain combines TRBV24-1 with TRBJ2-1; D is undetermined. The V and J ends lost 2 bases and 5 bases respectively, with 3 bases between them. CDR1 and CDR2 from the germline V gene are KGHDR and SFDVKD. The CDR3 covers 12 residues. As DNA, the CDR3 is TGTGCCACCAGTGATTCGGACAATGAGCAGTTCTTC. Residues: CATSDSDNEQFF.

This CDR3 is CASSIDRNTEAFF. DNA of the CDR3: TGTGCCAGCAGCATAGACAGGAACACTGAAGCTTTCTTT. V gene TRBV7-3 combines with J gene TRBJ1-1; weak D call: TRBD1 (5 bases). The CDR3 sequence is 13 residues long. V lost 5 bases to trimming and J lost 1 base, with 8 bases between them. Per the germline V gene, CDR1 is SGHTA and CDR2 is FQGTGA.

In this sample, this clonotype turned up many times. This chain uses TRBV9 with TRBJ2-3; D is possibly TRBD1 (7 bases). This CDR3 contains 14 residues. The V end lost 3 bases, the J end lost 5 bases, and 13 bases lay between the germline ends. Germline values: CDR1 SGDLS, CDR2 YYNGEE. The DNA of the CDR3 is TGTGCCAGCAGCGCGCAGGGGGGCCAAGATACGCAGTATTTT. Protein product: CASSAQGGQDTQYF.

This clonotype has only a few counts. The chain has TRBV4-2 and TRBJ1-2; no clear D. This CDR3 region has 15 residues. V gave up 0 bases and J gave up 3 bases, with 11 bases separating them. Germline V gives CDR1 LGHNA, CDR2 YNFKEQ. Here the CDR3 reads CASSQDPNSYYGYTF. The CDR3 DNA is TGTGCCAGCAGCCAAGATCCTAACAGTTACTATGGCTACACCTTC.

V is TRBV11-2 and J is TRBJ2-5; D perhaps matches TRBD2 (6 bases). The CDR3 loop spans 15 amino acids. The germline CDR1 and CDR2 sequences are SGHAT and FQNNGV. The ends were cut back, 0 bases at V and 6 bases at J, with 14 bases in the middle. Here the CDR3 reads CASSLDPGRGKTQYF. CDR3 DNA: TGTGCCAGCAGCTTAGATCCGGGGCGGGGCAAGACCCAGTACTTC.

This clonotype occurred many times. This CDR3 reads CASSLYSGGATDTQYF. In nucleotides, the CDR3 is TGCGCCAGCAGCTTGTATAGCGGGGGGGCCACAGATACGCAGTATTTT. This sequence joins TRBV5-1 and TRBJ2-3; TRBD2 matches at 11 bases. The CDR3 is 16 amino acids. V lost 1 base and J lost 2; bases outside the gene matches: 3. Looked up from germline, CDR1 is SGHRS and CDR2 is YFSETQ. Complete variable domain (other parts from reference TRBV5-1 and TRBJ2-3): KAGVTQTPRYLIKTRGQQVTLSCSPISGHRSVSWYQQTPGQGLQFLFEYFSETQRNKGNFPGRFSGRQFSNSRSEMNVSTLELGDSALYLCASSLYSGGATDTQYFGPGTRLTVL.

This clonotype was observed many times. The chain carries TRBV7-2 and TRBJ1-1; TRBD1 matches 8 bases. The CDR3 loop spans 14 amino acids. Germline values: CDR1 SGHTA, CDR2 FQGNSA. Trimming cost V 1 base and J 9 bases; bases outside gene matches: 7. The CDR3 DNA sequence: TGTGCCAGCAGCTTAGGGACAGGGAGGAGGAAAGCTTTCTTT. It is translated as CASSLGTGRRKAFF.